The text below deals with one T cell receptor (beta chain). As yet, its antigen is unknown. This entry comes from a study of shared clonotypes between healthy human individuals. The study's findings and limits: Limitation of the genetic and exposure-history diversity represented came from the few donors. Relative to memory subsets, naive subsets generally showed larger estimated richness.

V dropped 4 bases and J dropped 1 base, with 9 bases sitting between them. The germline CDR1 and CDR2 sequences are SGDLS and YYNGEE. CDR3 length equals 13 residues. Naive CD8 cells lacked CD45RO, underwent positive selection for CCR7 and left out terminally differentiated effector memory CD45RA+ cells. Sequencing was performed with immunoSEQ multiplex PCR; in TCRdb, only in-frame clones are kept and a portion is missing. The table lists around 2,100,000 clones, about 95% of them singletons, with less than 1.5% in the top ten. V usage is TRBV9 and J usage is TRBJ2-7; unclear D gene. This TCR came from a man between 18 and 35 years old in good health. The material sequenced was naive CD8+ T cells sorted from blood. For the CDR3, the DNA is TGTGCCAGCAGCCCCACGCCGTCCTACGAGCAGTACTTC. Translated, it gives CASSPTPSYEQYF.